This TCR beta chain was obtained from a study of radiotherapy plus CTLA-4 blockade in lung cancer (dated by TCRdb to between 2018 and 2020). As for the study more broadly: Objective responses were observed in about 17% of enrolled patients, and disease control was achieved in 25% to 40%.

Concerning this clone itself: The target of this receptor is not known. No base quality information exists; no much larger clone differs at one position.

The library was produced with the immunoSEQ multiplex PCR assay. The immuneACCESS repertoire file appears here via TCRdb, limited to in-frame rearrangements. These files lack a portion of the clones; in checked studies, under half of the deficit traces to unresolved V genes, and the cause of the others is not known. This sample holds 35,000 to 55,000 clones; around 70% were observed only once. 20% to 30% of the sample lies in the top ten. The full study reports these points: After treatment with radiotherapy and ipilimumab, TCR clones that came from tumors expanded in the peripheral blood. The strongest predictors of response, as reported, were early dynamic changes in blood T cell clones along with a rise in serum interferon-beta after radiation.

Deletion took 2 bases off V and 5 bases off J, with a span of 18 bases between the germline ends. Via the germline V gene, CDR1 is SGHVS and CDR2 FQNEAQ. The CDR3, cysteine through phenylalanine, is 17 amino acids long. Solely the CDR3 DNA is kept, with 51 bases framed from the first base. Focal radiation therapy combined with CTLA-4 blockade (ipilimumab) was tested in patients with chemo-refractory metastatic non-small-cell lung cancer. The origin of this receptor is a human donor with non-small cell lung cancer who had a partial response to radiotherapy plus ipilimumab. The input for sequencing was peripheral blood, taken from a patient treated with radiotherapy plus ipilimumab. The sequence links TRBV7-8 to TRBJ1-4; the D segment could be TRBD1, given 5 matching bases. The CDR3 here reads CASSLPPAGGGNEKLFF. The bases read TGTGCCAGCAGCTTACCCCCAGCGGGGGGAGGGAATGAAAAACTGTTTTTT.